These 20 T cell receptor beta chains share one sample of origin, sequenced in a study of blood T cell repertoires in COVID-19 (TCRdb year 2020). The library came from the immunoSEQ multiplex PCR assay. TCRdb provides this immuneACCESS table in a form limited to in-frame rearrangements. Some clones are lacking; in checked studies, under half of them reflect an unresolved V gene, and why the rest are absent is not known. This sample gives about 190,000 clones in total; 70% to 90% of them show up just once. Around 4.9% of the sample is held by the ten biggest clonotypes. What was sequenced was peripheral blood. These receptors were collected from a woman aged 80 or older with acute or convalescent COVID-19.

The chain combines TRBV7-2 with TRBJ2-7; 8 nucleotides match TRBD2. In germline, CDR1 is SGHTA, CDR2 FQGNSA. This CDR3 has 15 residues. Trimming took 4 bases from V and 5 from J; bases not matched to a gene: 10. This chain's CDR3 is CASSWLTSGANEQYF. The DNA of the CDR3 is TGTGCCAGCAGCTGGCTAACTAGCGGAGCTAACGAGCAGTACTTC.

The chain combines TRBV2 with TRBJ1-1; unclear D gene. V lost 10 bases to trimming and J lost 1 base, with 16 bases between them. Germline CDR1 is SNHLY and CDR2 is FYNNEI. CDR3 length: 14 amino acids. The CDR3 is CATEAGIANTEAFF. Written as DNA, the CDR3 is TGTGCCACCGAGGCGGGGATCGCGAACACTGAAGCTTTCTTT.

Of note for this clone: This sample includes further DNA sequences coding for the same CDR3. The chain joins TRBV6-6 to TRBJ1-1; tentative D call: TRBD1 (5 bases). The CDR3 loop spans 13 amino acids. Per the germline V gene, CDR1 is MNHNY and CDR2 is SVGAGI (reference sequence). Deletions cut 1 base from V and 4 bases from J, with 7 bases between. CDR3 loop: CASSYLRGTEAFF. CDR3 bases: TGTGCCAGCAGTTACTTAAGGGGCACTGAAGCTTTCTTT.

V and J are TRBV27 and TRBJ1-5; no firm D call. The CDR3 length is 14 residues. CDR1 and CDR2 (germline): MNHEY, SMNVEV (reference sequence). Trimming removed 4 bases from V and 2 bases from J, with 9 bases in between. CDR3 amino acids: CASSYAGGNQPQHF. The CDR3 DNA reads as TGTGCCAGCAGTTACGCAGGTGGCAATCAGCCCCAGCATTTT.

The gene calls are TRBV15 and TRBJ1-1; tentatively, D is TRBD1 (5 bases). The CDR3 totals 14 residues. CDR1 is LNHNV, CDR2 YYDKDF, per germline (reference sequence). The ends were cut back, 3 bases at V and 3 bases at J, with 11 bases in the middle. This CDR3 reads CATSSQGDYTEAFF. The CDR3 DNA reads as TGTGCCACCAGCAGTCAAGGGGATTACACTGAAGCTTTCTTT. The variable domain in full, completed from reference TRBV15 and TRBJ1-1, reads DAMVIQNPRYQVTQFGKPVTLSCSQTLNHNVMYWYQQKSSQAPKLLFHYYDKDFNNEADTPDNFQSRRPNTSFCFLDIRSPGLGDTAMYLCATSSQGDYTEAFFGQGTRLTVV.

The chain has TRBV4-2 and TRBJ1-5; no clear D gene. The V end was cut by 0 bases, the J end by 0 bases, with 6 bases between. The CDR3 covers 15 residues. The germline gives CDR1 LGHNA, CDR2 YNFKEQ. CDR3 sequence reads: CASSQDGNSNQPQHF. Written as DNA, the CDR3 is TGTGCCAGCAGCCAAGATGGCAATAGCAATCAGCCCCAGCATTTT.

This sequence joins TRBV7-9 and TRBJ1-2; possibly TRBD1 for D (5 bases). V was pared by 2 bases and J by 10 bases, with 17 bases between. The CDR3 sequence is 14 residues long. Germline V lookup: CDR1 SEHNR, CDR2 FQNEAQ (reference sequence). CDR3 region: CASSLQPETGAYTF. DNA of the CDR3: TGTGCCAGCAGCTTACAACCCGAAACAGGCGCCTACACCTTC. The whole variable domain, remainder taken from reference TRBV7-9 and TRBJ1-2, is DTGVSQNPRHKITKRGQNVTFRCDPISEHNRLYWYRQTLGQGPEFLTYFQNEAQLEKSRLLSDRFSAERPKGSFSTLEIQRTEQGDSAMYLCASSLQPETGAYTFGSGTRLTVV.

The CDR3 region is CASRSGTQNQPQHF. The CDR3 bases are TGTGCCAGCAGGTCGGGGACACAGAATCAGCCCCAGCATTTT. The rearrangement uses TRBV2 and TRBJ1-5, with a possible D match to TRBD1 (6 bases). CDR1 is SNHLY and CDR2 is FYNNEI in the germline V gene. Trimming pared 6 bases from V and 4 bases from J, leaving 13 bases between. The CDR3 contains 14 residues.

This clone was picked up a small number of times. This sequence joins TRBV18 and TRBJ1-1; D is undetermined. Germline V gene lookup returns CDR1 KGHSH and CDR2 LQKENI. V was shortened by 6 bases and J by 5 bases, with 16 bases between the two germline ends. The CDR3 contains 14 residues. The CDR3 region has the DNA TGTGCCAGCTCCCCCGTTGGCGGAGAGACTGAAGCTTTCTTT. It yields the protein CASSPVGGETEAFF. The whole variable domain, filled in from reference TRBV18 and TRBJ1-1, reads NAGVMQNPRHLVRRRGQEARLRCSPMKGHSHVYWYRQLPEEGLKFMVYLQKENIIDESGMPKERFSAEFPKEGPSILRIQQVVRGDSAAYFCASSPVGGETEAFFGQGTRLTVV.

This chain joins TRBV6-5 and TRBJ2-1, with 7 bases that match TRBD2. CDR1 is MNHEY, CDR2 SVGAGI, per germline. J gave up 7 bases and V 6 bases, and 9 bases lay outside the gene matches. The CDR3 runs 14 residues. Here the CDR3 reads CASRRLASINEQFF. DNA of the CDR3: TGTGCCAGCAGAAGACTAGCCAGCATTAATGAGCAGTTCTTC.

J is TRBJ2-3 and V is TRBV9; 8 bases agree with TRBD2. This CDR3 is built from 17 residues. The germline V gene encodes CDR1 SGDLS and CDR2 YYNGEE. The ends lost 0 bases at V and 6 bases at J; junction bases unmatched: 12. CDR3 nucleotide sequence: TGTGCCAGCAGCGTAGAGGTAACTAGCGGCCCTTCTGATACGCAGTATTTT. This encodes CASSVEVTSGPSDTQYF. Full variable domain (remainder filled in from reference TRBV9 and TRBJ2-3): DSGVTQTPKHLITATGQRVTLRCSPRSGDLSVYWYQQSLDQGLQFLIQYYNGEERAKGNILERFSAQQFPDLHSELNLSSLELGDSALYFCASSVEVTSGPSDTQYFGPGTRLTVL.

This chain links TRBV3-1 (or the pseudogene TRBV3-2) with TRBJ2-5, with 7 bases matching TRBD2. The V gene's germline CDR1 is LGHDT and CDR2 YNNKEL (reference sequence). The V segment lost 6 bases and the J segment 6 bases; nucleotides outside the gene matches: 13. This CDR3 contains 15 residues. For the CDR3, the DNA is TGTGCCAGCAGGCAAAGGGAGGGGATCGAGAAGACCCAGTACTTC. Translation: CASRQREGIEKTQYF.

V gene TRBV10-1 combines with J gene TRBJ2-1, with a tentative D call TRBD2 (6 bases). The CDR3 spans 14 residues. The V and J ends lost 0 bases and 3 bases respectively, with 6 bases between them. Per germline, CDR1 WNHNN and CDR2 SYGVQD (reference sequence). CDR3 coding DNA: TGCGCCAGCAGTGAGTCGGGAGGCTACAATGAGCAGTTCTTC. Translation: CASSESGGYNEQFF.

V gene TRBV4-3 combines with J gene TRBJ1-2; possible D gene TRBD1, 6 bases. The germline V gene encodes CDR1 LGHNA and CDR2 YSLEER. V was cut by 4 bases and J by 4 bases, with 13 bases left in between. The CDR3 is made up of 14 amino acids. The CDR3 protein is CASSLQGGPYGYTF. The CDR3, as DNA: TGCGCCAGCAGCCTTCAAGGGGGACCCTATGGCTACACCTTC.

J is TRBJ2-5 and V is TRBV6-2 or TRBV6-3, with TRBD2 as a possible D gene (5 bases). CDR3 length: 13 amino acids. With 2 bases removed from V and 3 bases from J, the gap between germline ends came to 7 bases. Germline V gene lookup returns CDR1 MNHEY and CDR2 SVGEGT. The CDR3 loop reads CASSYGAEETQYF. CDR3 bases: TGTGCCAGCAGTTACGGAGCGGAAGAGACCCAGTACTTC.

The V gene is TRBV9, the J gene TRBJ2-7, with 7 positions matching TRBD2. Germline trimming cut 3 bases from V and 4 bases from J; bases unmatched to any gene: 13. Germline V gene sequence: CDR1 SGDLS, CDR2 YYNGEE. This CDR3 comprises 16 residues. CDR3 DNA: TGTGCCAGCAGCGATAAGCCTAGCGGCCAATGGTACGAGCAGTACTTC. Protein product: CASSDKPSGQWYEQYF.

The V call is TRBV27, the J call TRBJ1-1; TRBD1 aligns across 10 bases. Germline CDR1 is MNHEY and CDR2 is SMNVEV (reference sequence). The CDR3 has 17 amino acids. V shed 5 bases, J shed 0 bases, and the junction held 9 bases outside the gene matches. Written as DNA, the CDR3 is TGTGCCAGCAGTCCTCCTCGGGACAGGGGCATGAACACTGAAGCTTTCTTT. This gives the protein CASSPPRDRGMNTEAFF.

This rearrangement joins TRBV5-1 to TRBJ1-4; D gene unclear. V lost 0 bases, J lost 0 bases, and 6 bases lay in between. The CDR3 consists of 15 residues. Germline CDR1 and CDR2: SGHRS and YFSETQ. The CDR3 DNA follows: TGCGCCAGCAGCTTGGCCCCAGCAACTAATGAAAAACTGTTTTTT. As protein: CASSLAPATNEKLFF.

The chain recombines TRBV18 with TRBJ1-1, with a tentative D call TRBD1 (5 bases). Trimming pared 6 bases from V and 1 base from J, leaving 9 bases between. This CDR3 has 13 residues. CDR1 is KGHSH and CDR2 is LQKENI in the germline V gene. The CDR3 loop is CASSGHTNTEAFF. The CDR3, as DNA: TGTGCCAGCTCCGGACATACGAACACTGAAGCTTTCTTT. The whole variable domain, remainder taken from reference TRBV18 and TRBJ1-1, is NAGVMQNPRHLVRRRGQEARLRCSPMKGHSHVYWYRQLPEEGLKFMVYLQKENIIDESGMPKERFSAEFPKEGPSILRIQQVVRGDSAAYFCASSGHTNTEAFFGQGTRLTVV.

The V and J genes are TRBV4-2 and TRBJ1-3; D is unclear. V gave up 1 base and J gave up 1 base, with 8 bases separating them. Germline CDR1 is LGHNA and CDR2 is YNFKEQ. This CDR3 has 15 residues. In nucleotides, the CDR3 is TGTGCCAGCAGCCAAGGACTGTCATCTGGAAACACCATATATTTT. The encoded protein is CASSQGLSSGNTIYF.